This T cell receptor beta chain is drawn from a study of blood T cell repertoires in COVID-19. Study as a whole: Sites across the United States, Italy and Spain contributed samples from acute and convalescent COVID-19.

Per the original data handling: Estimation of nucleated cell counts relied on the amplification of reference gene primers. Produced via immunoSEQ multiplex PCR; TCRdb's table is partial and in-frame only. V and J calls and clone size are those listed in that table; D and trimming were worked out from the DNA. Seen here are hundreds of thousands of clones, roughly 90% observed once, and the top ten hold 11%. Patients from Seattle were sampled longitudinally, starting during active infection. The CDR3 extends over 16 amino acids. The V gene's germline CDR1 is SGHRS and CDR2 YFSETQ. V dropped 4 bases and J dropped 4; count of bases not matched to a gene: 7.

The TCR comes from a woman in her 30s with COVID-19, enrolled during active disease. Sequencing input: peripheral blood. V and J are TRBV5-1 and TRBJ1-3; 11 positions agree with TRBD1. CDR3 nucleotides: TGCGCCAGCAGCCTTGGACAGGGGGCGTTCGGAAACACCATATATTTT. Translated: CASSLGQGAFGNTIYF.